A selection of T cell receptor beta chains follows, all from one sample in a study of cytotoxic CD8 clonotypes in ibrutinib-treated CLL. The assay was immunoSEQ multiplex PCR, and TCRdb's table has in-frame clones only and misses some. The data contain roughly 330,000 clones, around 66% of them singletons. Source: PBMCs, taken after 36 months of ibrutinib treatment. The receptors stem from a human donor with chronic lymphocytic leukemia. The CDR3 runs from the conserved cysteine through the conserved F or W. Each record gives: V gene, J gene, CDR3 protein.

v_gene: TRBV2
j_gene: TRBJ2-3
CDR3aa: CASRETLTLLRHTQYF

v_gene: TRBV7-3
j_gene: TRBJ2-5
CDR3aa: CASSLRGQGAGETQYF

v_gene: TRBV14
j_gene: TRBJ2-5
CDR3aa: CASSHLGLVETQYF

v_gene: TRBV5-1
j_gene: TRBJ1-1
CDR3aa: CASSFSALNTEAFF

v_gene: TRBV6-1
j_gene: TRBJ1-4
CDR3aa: CASTLSDEKLFF

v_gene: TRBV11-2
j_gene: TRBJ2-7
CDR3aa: CASSLWGGYEQYF

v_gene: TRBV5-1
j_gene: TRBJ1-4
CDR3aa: CASSLTGQENEKLFF

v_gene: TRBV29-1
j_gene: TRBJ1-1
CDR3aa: CSVEEGGTEAFF

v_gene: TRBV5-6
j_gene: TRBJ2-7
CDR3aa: CASSFLRSYEQYF

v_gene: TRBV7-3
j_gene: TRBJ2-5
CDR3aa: CASGQMTAKETQYF

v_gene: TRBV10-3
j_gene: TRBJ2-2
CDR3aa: CAISELADELFF

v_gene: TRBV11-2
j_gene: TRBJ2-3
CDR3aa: CASSFVLAGGKDTQYF

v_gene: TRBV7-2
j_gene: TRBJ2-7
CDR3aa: CASSLSRGTYEQYF

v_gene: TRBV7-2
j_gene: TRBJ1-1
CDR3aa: CASSLRSLTGTKNTEAFF

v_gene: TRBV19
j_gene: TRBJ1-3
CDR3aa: CASGQGHSGNTIYF

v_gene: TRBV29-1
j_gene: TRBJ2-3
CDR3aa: CSVAVTSTDTQYF

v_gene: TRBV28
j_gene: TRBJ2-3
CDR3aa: CASSTLDTQYF

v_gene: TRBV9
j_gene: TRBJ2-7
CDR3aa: CASSAQGLAGAYEQYF

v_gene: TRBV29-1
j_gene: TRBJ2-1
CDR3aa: CSVPVSYNEQFF

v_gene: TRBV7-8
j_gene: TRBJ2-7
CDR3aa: CASTTDRAAHEQYF

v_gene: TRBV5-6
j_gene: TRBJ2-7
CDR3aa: CASSLGGGSYEQYF

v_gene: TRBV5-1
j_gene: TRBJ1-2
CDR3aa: CASSLAAGANYGYTF

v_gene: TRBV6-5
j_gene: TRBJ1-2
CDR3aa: CASRFQGVGGYTF

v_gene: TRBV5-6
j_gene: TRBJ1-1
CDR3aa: CASSQRGTEAFF

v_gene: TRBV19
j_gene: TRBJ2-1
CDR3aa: CASSMSAGGYNEQFF

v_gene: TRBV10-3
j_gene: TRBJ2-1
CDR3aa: CAIRAGPNLNNEQFF

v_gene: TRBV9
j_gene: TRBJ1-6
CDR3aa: CASSVEGTYNSPLHF

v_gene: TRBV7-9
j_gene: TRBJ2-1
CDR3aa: CASSSRLAGPEVKYNEQFF

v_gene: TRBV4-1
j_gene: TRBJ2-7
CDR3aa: CASSLSRALGFYEQYF

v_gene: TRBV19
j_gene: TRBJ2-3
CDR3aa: CASSSRDTQYF

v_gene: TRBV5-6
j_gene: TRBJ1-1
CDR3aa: CASSLVLRWSTEAFF